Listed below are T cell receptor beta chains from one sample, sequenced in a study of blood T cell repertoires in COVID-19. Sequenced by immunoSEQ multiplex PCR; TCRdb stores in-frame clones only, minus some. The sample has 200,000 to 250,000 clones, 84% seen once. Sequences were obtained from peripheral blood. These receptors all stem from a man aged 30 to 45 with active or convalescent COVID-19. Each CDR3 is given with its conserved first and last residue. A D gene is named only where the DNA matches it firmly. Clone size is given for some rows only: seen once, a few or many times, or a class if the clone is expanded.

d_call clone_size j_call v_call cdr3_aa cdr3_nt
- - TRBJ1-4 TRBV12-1 CASSFEPEGAVEKLFF TGTGCCAGCAGCTTTGAGCCGGAGGGGGCAGTTGAAAAACTGTTTTTT
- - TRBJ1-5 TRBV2 CASRADSGVLQPQHF TGTGCCAGCAGAGCAGATTCAGGGGTTCTTCAGCCCCAGCATTTT
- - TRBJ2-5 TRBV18 CASSPGRADTGNQYF TGTGCCAGCTCACCTGGCCGGGCTGACACGGGAAACCAGTACTTC
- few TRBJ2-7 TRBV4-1 CASSQPGNEQYF TGCGCCAGCAGCCAACCAGGGAACGAGCAGTACTTC
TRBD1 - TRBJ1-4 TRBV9 CASSPRQGGEKLFF TGTGCCAGCAGCCCCCGACAGGGTGGGGAAAAACTGTTTTTT
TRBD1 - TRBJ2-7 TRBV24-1 CATSGGQGSYEQYF TGTGCCACCAGTGGGGGACAGGGGTCCTACGAGCAGTACTTC
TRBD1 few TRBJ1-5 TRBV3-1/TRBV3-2 CASSQKGAGQPQHF TGTGCCAGCAGCCAAAAGGGGGCGGGTCAGCCCCAGCATTTT
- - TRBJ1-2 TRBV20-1 CSASYQYGYTF TGCAGTGCTTCCTATCAATATGGCTACACCTTC
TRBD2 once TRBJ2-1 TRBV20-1 CSASSGRVYHEQFF TGCAGTGCCAGTAGCGGGAGGGTCTACCATGAGCAGTTCTTC
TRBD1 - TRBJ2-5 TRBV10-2 CASSEGGAETQYF TGCGCCAGCAGTGAAGGGGGCGCAGAGACCCAGTACTTC
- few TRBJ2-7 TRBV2 CASNPTGPRGWQYF TGTGCCAGCAACCCGACAGGGCCTCGGGGGTGGCAGTACTTC
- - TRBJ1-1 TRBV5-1 CASSTGQLRTEAFF TGCGCCAGCAGCACCGGACAGCTGAGGACTGAAGCTTTCTTT
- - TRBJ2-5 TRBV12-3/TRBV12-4 CASKYRGMETQYF TGTGCCAGCAAATATCGGGGAATGGAGACCCAGTACTTC
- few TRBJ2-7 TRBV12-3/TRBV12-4 CASSLTLDYEQYF TGTGCCAGCAGTTTAACTCTTGACTACGAGCAGTACTTC
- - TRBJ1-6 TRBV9 CASSPHGGGNSPLHF TGTGCCAGCAGCCCTCACGGAGGAGGTAATTCACCCCTCCACTTT
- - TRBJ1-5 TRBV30 CAWNSGAGQPQHF TGTGCCTGGAACTCAGGGGCCGGGCAGCCCCAGCATTTT
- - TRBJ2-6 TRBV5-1 CASSLQLSGANVLTF TGCGCCAGCAGCCTACAGCTCTCTGGGGCCAACGTCCTGACTTTC
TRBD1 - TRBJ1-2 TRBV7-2 CASSLGPGQGGGYTF TGTGCCAGCAGCTTGGGCCCTGGACAGGGAGGAGGCTACACCTTC
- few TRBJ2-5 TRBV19 CASSTGGKGETQYF TGTGCCAGTAGTACTGGGGGCAAGGGGGAGACCCAGTACTTC
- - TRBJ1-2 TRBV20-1 CSAFRVYGYTF TGCAGTGCTTTCCGGGTCTATGGCTACACCTTC
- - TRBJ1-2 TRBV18 CASSPVEEPYGYTF TGTGCCAGCTCACCGGTTGAGGAACCGTATGGCTACACCTTC
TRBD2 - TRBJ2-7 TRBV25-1 CASSGGEWAGGWEQYF TGTGCCAGCAGTGGAGGGGAATGGGCGGGAGGTTGGGAGCAGTACTTC
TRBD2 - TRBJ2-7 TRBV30 CAWSAGGGYEQYF TGTGCCTGGAGTGCGGGGGGGGGCTACGAGCAGTACTTC
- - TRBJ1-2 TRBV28 CASSLPGGGYTF TGTGCCAGCAGTTTACCGGGGGGCGGCTACACCTTC
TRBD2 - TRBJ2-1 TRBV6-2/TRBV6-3 CASSYVGLAGGHKFF TGTGCCAGCAGTTACGTTGGACTAGCGGGGGGGCATAAGTTCTTC
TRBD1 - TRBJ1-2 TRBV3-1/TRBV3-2 CASSQDRGHGYTF TGTGCCAGCAGCCAAGACAGGGGGCATGGCTACACCTTC
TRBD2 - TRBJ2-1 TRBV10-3 CAISAGGDSYNEQFF TGTGCCATCAGTGCGGGGGGAGACTCCTACAATGAGCAGTTCTTC
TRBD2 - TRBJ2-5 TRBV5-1 CASSYTGGPETQYF TGCGCCAGCAGTTATACGGGAGGGCCAGAGACCCAGTACTTC
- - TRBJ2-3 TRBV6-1 CASSEHSSSTDTQYF TGTGCCAGCAGTGAACACAGTTCTAGCACAGATACGCAGTATTTT
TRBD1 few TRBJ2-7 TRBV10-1 CASSAGQSVSYEQYF TGCGCCAGCAGTGCGGGACAGTCAGTATCCTACGAGCAGTACTTC
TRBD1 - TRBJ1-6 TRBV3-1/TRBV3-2 CASSQDLKDRGNSPLHF TGTGCCAGCAGCCAAGATCTGAAGGACAGGGGAAATTCACCCCTCCACTTT
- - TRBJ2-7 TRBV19 CASSIDSRIAYEQYF TGTGCCAGTAGTATAGATTCGAGGATCGCCTACGAGCAGTACTTC
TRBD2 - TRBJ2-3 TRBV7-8 CASSLTVVAGRTDTQYF TGTGCCAGCAGCTTAACAGTCGTAGCGGGACGCACAGATACGCAGTATTTT
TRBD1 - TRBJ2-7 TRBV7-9 CASSPGQGYTYEQYF TGTGCCAGCAGCCCAGGACAGGGGTACACCTACGAGCAGTACTTC
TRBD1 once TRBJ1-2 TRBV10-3 CAISDPGQGAGGYTF TGTGCCATCAGTGATCCGGGACAGGGGGCCGGTGGCTACACCTTC
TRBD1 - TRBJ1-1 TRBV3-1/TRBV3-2 CASSPWDSATEAFF TGTGCCAGCAGCCCCTGGGACAGTGCGACAGAAGCTTTCTTT
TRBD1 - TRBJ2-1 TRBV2 CASSDRGWNEQFF TGTGCCAGCAGTGACAGGGGGTGGAATGAGCAGTTCTTC
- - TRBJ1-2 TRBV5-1 CASSLVPALAANYGYTF TGCGCCAGCAGCTTGGTTCCCGCTTTGGCGGCAAACTATGGCTACACCTTC
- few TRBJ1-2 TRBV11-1 CASSPGGANYGYTF TGTGCCAGCAGCCCGGGGGGGGCAAACTATGGCTACACCTTC
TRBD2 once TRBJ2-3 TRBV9 CASSAHLAAYTQYF TGTGCCAGCAGCGCCCACCTAGCGGCATATACGCAGTATTTT
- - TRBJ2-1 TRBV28 CASSFRSYNEQFF TGTGCCAGCAGTTTCAGATCTTACAATGAGCAGTTCTTC
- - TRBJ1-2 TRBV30 CACPPRGANYGYTF TGTGCCTGCCCCCCTCGGGGGGCTAACTATGGCTACACCTTC
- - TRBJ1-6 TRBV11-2 CASSPTVSYNSPLHF TGTGCCAGCAGCCCCACGGTCTCCTATAATTCACCCCTCCACTTT
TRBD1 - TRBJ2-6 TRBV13 CASSPRDRRWGANVLTF TGTGCCAGCAGCCCCCGGGACAGGCGTTGGGGGGCCAACGTCCTGACTTTC
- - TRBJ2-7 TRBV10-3 CATAQGGTGEQYF TGTGCCACCGCACAGGGTGGCACGGGCGAGCAGTACTTC
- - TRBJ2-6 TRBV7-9 CASNWRLRSGANVLTF TGTGCCAGCAACTGGCGGCTACGCTCTGGGGCCAACGTCCTGACTTTC
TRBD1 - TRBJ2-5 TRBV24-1 CATSARTGLETQYF TGTGCCACCAGTGCGCGGACAGGGCTAGAGACCCAGTACTTC
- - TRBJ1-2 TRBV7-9 CASTQARYGYTF TGTGCCAGCACCCAGGCCCGTTATGGCTACACCTTC
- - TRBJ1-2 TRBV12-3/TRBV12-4 CASSFGPNYGYTF TGTGCCAGCAGTTTTGGGCCGAACTATGGCTACACCTTC
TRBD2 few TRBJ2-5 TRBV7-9 CASSISGLAVSDQETQYF TGTGCCAGCAGCATATCGGGACTAGCGGTTTCCGACCAAGAGACCCAGTACTTC
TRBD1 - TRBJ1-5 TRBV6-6 CASSSGQAFNQPQHF TGTGCCAGCAGCTCTGGACAGGCGTTCAATCAGCCCCAGCATTTT
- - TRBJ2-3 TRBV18 CASSAGSRTDTQYF TGTGCCAGCTCAGCAGGGTCGAGGACAGATACGCAGTATTTT
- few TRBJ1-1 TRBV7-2 CASSLEQGTEAFF TGTGCCAGCAGCTTAGAACAGGGCACTGAAGCTTTCTTT
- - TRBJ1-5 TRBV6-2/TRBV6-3 CASSLGHQPQHF TGTGCCAGCAGTCTCGGACACCAGCCCCAGCATTTT
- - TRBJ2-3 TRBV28 CASGPGITDTQYF TGTGCCAGCGGTCCGGGAATCACAGATACGCAGTATTTT
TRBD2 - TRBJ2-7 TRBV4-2 CASSPLGSMGETSGRKGLREQYF TGTGCCAGCAGCCCCCTCGGAAGTATGGGCGAGACTAGCGGGAGGAAAGGGCTACGCGAGCAGTACTTC
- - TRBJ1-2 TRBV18 CASSPPGALYGYTF TGTGCCAGCTCACCACCAGGGGCTCTCTATGGCTACACCTTC
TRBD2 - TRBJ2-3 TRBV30 CAVTRPLIAGGSTDTQYF TGTGCCGTAACCCGACCCCTAATAGCGGGGGGGAGCACAGATACGCAGTATTTT